In its sample, the clone carrying this TCR beta chain was seen once. Its target is unknown. This sample is drawn from a study of T cell responses to AZD1222 COVID-19 vaccine. The CDR3 runs 13 residues. Trimming cost V 5 bases and J 2 bases, with 7 bases left between them. From germline, CDR1 is LNHDA and CDR2 SQIVND (reference sequence). The assay was immunoSEQ multiplex PCR, and TCRdb's table has in-frame clones only and misses some. Of some 150,000 clones in the sample, roughly 90% were seen once. Points from the study as a whole: Sampling captured repertoires only after the peak T cell response. Spike as a whole was targeted by vaccine-associated CD4 TCRs, dominant at 160-218 and 743-854. Most donors were white British, females outnumbered males, and clonal diversity was possibly underestimated.

The chain has TRBV19 and TRBJ1-5; no reliable D call. The source was peripheral blood, collected 28 days after the second AZD1222 dose. This TCR was sampled from an adult who received the AZD1222 COVID-19 vaccine. This chain's CDR3 is CASSWEGNQPQHF. The DNA for the CDR3 is TGTGCCAGTAGTTGGGAGGGCAATCAGCCCCAGCATTTT.